The rows below give T cell receptor beta chains drawn from one sample of a study of beta chain features in type 1 diabetes. The repertoire was sequenced with immunoSEQ multiplex PCR; TCRdb's copy has only in-frame clones and lacks some. Of more than 95,000 clones listed, approximately 15% are singletons. The sequencing sample was made of central memory CD4+ T cells from blood. The receptor source for this set is a man younger than 30 with type 1 diabetes. Both conserved end residues are part of each CDR3. A D gene is named only where the DNA matches it firmly. Clone size is stated in some rows and not others, as once, few, many or a class when expanded.

d_call: TRBD1; clone_size: -; v_call: TRBV4-1; j_call: TRBJ1-5; cdr3_nt: TGCGCCAGCAGCCAAGCGATTCAGGGGGGTGGTGGCAATCAGCCCCAGCATTTT; cdr3_aa: CASSQAIQGGGGNQPQHF
d_call: -; clone_size: few; v_call: TRBV9; j_call: TRBJ2-7; cdr3_nt: TGTGCCAGCAGCGTAGATGGAGGGTACGAGCAGTACTTC; cdr3_aa: CASSVDGGYEQYF
d_call: -; clone_size: few; v_call: TRBV10-3; j_call: TRBJ2-5; cdr3_nt: TGTGCCATCCTACGAACTAGTGAGGAGACCCAGTACTTC; cdr3_aa: CAILRTSEETQYF
d_call: TRBD2; clone_size: -; v_call: TRBV7-2; j_call: TRBJ2-3; cdr3_nt: TGTGCCAGCAGCTTAACTAGCGGGGGCACAGATACGCAGTATTTT; cdr3_aa: CASSLTSGGTDTQYF
d_call: TRBD2; clone_size: -; v_call: TRBV4-3; j_call: TRBJ2-1; cdr3_nt: TGCGCCAGCAGCCAAGATTCCATTAGAATAGCGGGGGGGCGGAATGAGCAGTTCTTC; cdr3_aa: CASSQDSIRIAGGRNEQFF
d_call: -; clone_size: few; v_call: TRBV9; j_call: TRBJ1-5; cdr3_nt: TGTGCCAGCAGCGTAGGCCCGGGCCAGCCCCAGCATTTT; cdr3_aa: CASSVGPGQPQHF
d_call: -; clone_size: -; v_call: TRBV20-1; j_call: TRBJ2-1; cdr3_nt: TGCAGTGCTGAACTCAGGGATGAGCAGTTCTTC; cdr3_aa: CSAELRDEQFF
d_call: -; clone_size: few; v_call: TRBV27; j_call: TRBJ2-5; cdr3_nt: TGTGCCAGCAGTAGCAGGAGACAAGAGACCCAGTACTTC; cdr3_aa: CASSSRRQETQYF
d_call: -; clone_size: few; v_call: TRBV7-3; j_call: TRBJ2-6; cdr3_nt: TGTGCCAGCATCCTCTCTGGGGCCAACGTCCTGACTTTC; cdr3_aa: CASILSGANVLTF
d_call: TRBD1; clone_size: many; v_call: TRBV7-9; j_call: TRBJ2-1; cdr3_nt: TGTGCCAGCAGCTTAGGGACAGGGCCTGAGCAGTTCTTC; cdr3_aa: CASSLGTGPEQFF
d_call: -; clone_size: -; v_call: TRBV7-9; j_call: TRBJ2-4; cdr3_nt: TGTGCCAGCAGCTCACCCCGCGGGCAGGGCAAAAACATTCAGTACTTC; cdr3_aa: CASSSPRGQGKNIQYF
d_call: -; clone_size: -; v_call: TRBV5-8; j_call: TRBJ2-3; cdr3_nt: TGTGCCACGGGGGACTTTATGACAGATACGCAGTATTTT; cdr3_aa: CATGDFMTDTQYF
d_call: -; clone_size: -; v_call: TRBV7-9; j_call: TRBJ2-7; cdr3_nt: TGTGCCAGCAGCTCATACCGTGGCTTACAAGAGCAGTACTTC; cdr3_aa: CASSSYRGLQEQYF
d_call: -; clone_size: few; v_call: TRBV7-2; j_call: TRBJ2-7; cdr3_nt: TGTGCCAGCAGCTATCGAGGACAGAAAGGGGACGAGCAGTACTTC; cdr3_aa: CASSYRGQKGDEQYF
d_call: -; clone_size: -; v_call: TRBV6-1; j_call: TRBJ2-1; cdr3_nt: TGTGCCAGCAGTGAAAGGGTAGCCTACAATGAGCAGTTCTTC; cdr3_aa: CASSERVAYNEQFF
d_call: -; clone_size: -; v_call: TRBV5-1; j_call: TRBJ2-3; cdr3_nt: TGCGCCAGCAGCCCACCGCAGGCATGGGGCACAGATACGCAGTATTTT; cdr3_aa: CASSPPQAWGTDTQYF
d_call: -; clone_size: -; v_call: TRBV4-3; j_call: TRBJ2-7; cdr3_nt: TGCGCCAGCAGCCTTGGCAGGGGCTCCTACGAGCAGTACTTC; cdr3_aa: CASSLGRGSYEQYF
d_call: TRBD1; clone_size: few; v_call: TRBV7-2; j_call: TRBJ2-7; cdr3_nt: TGTGCCAGCAGCTCGCCGGACAGGCTCTACGAGCAGTACTTC; cdr3_aa: CASSSPDRLYEQYF
d_call: -; clone_size: -; v_call: TRBV7-2; j_call: TRBJ2-3; cdr3_nt: TGTGCCAGCAGCTTAGGGGGCGTCACAGATACGCAGTATTTT; cdr3_aa: CASSLGGVTDTQYF
d_call: -; clone_size: -; v_call: TRBV28; j_call: TRBJ2-7; cdr3_nt: TGTGCCAGCAGTTCGCAGCTCGGGCAGTACTTC; cdr3_aa: CASSSQLGQYF
d_call: -; clone_size: -; v_call: TRBV2; j_call: TRBJ1-2; cdr3_nt: TGTGCCAGCAGCCAGAATTGGAGCTACACCTTC; cdr3_aa: CASSQNWSYTF
d_call: -; clone_size: -; v_call: TRBV7-2; j_call: TRBJ2-5; cdr3_nt: TGTGCCAGCAGCTTAGGGGGCCCTCCGCGGGAGACCCAGTACTTC; cdr3_aa: CASSLGGPPRETQYF
d_call: -; clone_size: -; v_call: TRBV29-1; j_call: TRBJ2-3; cdr3_nt: TGCAGCGTTGGGAACCCAGATACGCAGTATTTT; cdr3_aa: CSVGNPDTQYF
d_call: -; clone_size: few; v_call: TRBV28; j_call: TRBJ1-1; cdr3_nt: TGTGCCAGCACCGGAGTGAACACTGAAGCTTTCTTT; cdr3_aa: CASTGVNTEAFF
d_call: -; clone_size: many; v_call: TRBV27; j_call: TRBJ2-7; cdr3_nt: TGTGCCAGCAGTTTACTTAGCGGTGCCTACGAGCAGTACTTC; cdr3_aa: CASSLLSGAYEQYF
d_call: TRBD2; clone_size: few; v_call: TRBV4-3; j_call: TRBJ2-3; cdr3_nt: TGCGCCAGCAGCCAAGATGTTGCTAGCGGGGGGGTAGATACGCAGTATTTT; cdr3_aa: CASSQDVASGGVDTQYF
d_call: -; clone_size: few; v_call: TRBV5-1; j_call: TRBJ2-1; cdr3_nt: TGCGCCAGCAGCTTGGGACAGAATTACAATGAGCAGTTCTTC; cdr3_aa: CASSLGQNYNEQFF
d_call: -; clone_size: few; v_call: TRBV7-2; j_call: TRBJ2-2; cdr3_nt: TGTGCCAGCAGCCGAGCAGGGCCCAACACCGGGGAGCTGTTTTTT; cdr3_aa: CASSRAGPNTGELFF
d_call: TRBD2; clone_size: -; v_call: TRBV4-2; j_call: TRBJ2-7; cdr3_nt: TGTGCCAGCAGCCTCAATAGCGGGGGGGCCGAAGAGCAGTACTTC; cdr3_aa: CASSLNSGGAEEQYF
d_call: -; clone_size: -; v_call: TRBV5-1; j_call: TRBJ1-2; cdr3_nt: TGCGCCAGCAGCTTGGAGGGGACACCCAATGACGGCTATGGCTACACCTTC; cdr3_aa: CASSLEGTPNDGYGYTF
d_call: -; clone_size: -; v_call: TRBV4-3; j_call: TRBJ2-3; cdr3_nt: TGCGCCAGCAGCCAAGGGCCGGGACCCGCCAGCACAGATACGCAGTATTTT; cdr3_aa: CASSQGPGPASTDTQYF
d_call: -; clone_size: -; v_call: TRBV2; j_call: TRBJ1-5; cdr3_nt: TGTGCCAGCAGTACAAACCGGGAGCAGCCCCAGCATTTT; cdr3_aa: CASSTNREQPQHF
d_call: -; clone_size: -; v_call: TRBV7-2; j_call: TRBJ2-5; cdr3_nt: TGTGCCAGCAGCCCGCCCCCGCAGGGGGAGACCCAGTACTTC; cdr3_aa: CASSPPPQGETQYF
d_call: -; clone_size: many; v_call: TRBV14; j_call: TRBJ2-1; cdr3_nt: TGTGCCAGCAGCCGCCCAGGGGCTAGTCCCGATGAGCAGTTCTTC; cdr3_aa: CASSRPGASPDEQFF
d_call: -; clone_size: few; v_call: TRBV6-5; j_call: TRBJ1-2; cdr3_nt: TGTGCCAGCAGTAAGACCAGTCGAGACTATGGCTACACCTTC; cdr3_aa: CASSKTSRDYGYTF
d_call: -; clone_size: -; v_call: TRBV28; j_call: TRBJ1-4; cdr3_nt: TGTGCCTCCAGTTTATTTTTAGGGGGGTCGGCTAATGAAAAACTGTTTTTT; cdr3_aa: CASSLFLGGSANEKLFF
d_call: -; clone_size: -; v_call: TRBV30; j_call: TRBJ2-2; cdr3_nt: TGTGCCTGGAGTTGGGGCGGGGAGCTGTTTTTT; cdr3_aa: CAWSWGGELFF
d_call: -; clone_size: few; v_call: TRBV10-1; j_call: TRBJ2-7; cdr3_nt: TGCGCCAGCAGTGATAGCTCCTACGAGCAGTACTTC; cdr3_aa: CASSDSSYEQYF
d_call: TRBD2; clone_size: -; v_call: TRBV15; j_call: TRBJ2-3; cdr3_nt: TGTGCCACCAGCAGTACGGGACTAGCGGGAGTGGATACGCAGTATTTT; cdr3_aa: CATSSTGLAGVDTQYF
d_call: TRBD1; clone_size: few; v_call: TRBV27; j_call: TRBJ2-7; cdr3_nt: TGTGCCAGCATTCCTTCCGGGACAGCGCCTTACGAGCAGTACTTC; cdr3_aa: CASIPSGTAPYEQYF
d_call: -; clone_size: -; v_call: TRBV12-5; j_call: TRBJ2-1; cdr3_nt: TGTGCTAGTGGTTTCGTGGCGGAGGTGAGGTCCTACAATGAGCAGTTCTTC; cdr3_aa: CASGFVAEVRSYNEQFF
d_call: -; clone_size: few; v_call: TRBV14; j_call: TRBJ2-6; cdr3_nt: TGTGCCAGCAGCCGGTCCTTCGCCGGGGGCCATTACTCTGGGGCCAACGTCCTGACTTTC; cdr3_aa: CASSRSFAGGHYSGANVLTF
d_call: TRBD1; clone_size: -; v_call: TRBV29-1; j_call: TRBJ1-1; cdr3_nt: TGCACCGCAGGGGGGGACACTGAAGCTTTCTTT; cdr3_aa: CTAGGDTEAFF
d_call: -; clone_size: few; v_call: TRBV27; j_call: TRBJ2-7; cdr3_nt: TGTGCCAGCAGTTCTTTAACTAGTCTCGAGCAGTACTTC; cdr3_aa: CASSSLTSLEQYF